Below, 20 T cell receptor beta chains from the same sample are listed, as sequenced in a study of blood T cell repertoires in COVID-19. Libraries were prepared by immunoSEQ multiplex PCR; TCRdb keeps only in-frame clonotypes and omits some of them. The sample includes 30,000 to 40,000 clones, around 85% of them seen just once. The sequencing sample was made of peripheral blood. These receptor sequences come from a human donor with acute or convalescent COVID-19. The donor label of this sample is uncertain.

The rearrangement links TRBV6-2 or TRBV6-3 to TRBJ1-4; the D is unclear. V lost 2 bases to trimming and J lost 3 bases, with 10 bases between them. The CDR3 is 15 residues long. Germline loops: CDR1 MNHEY, CDR2 SVGEGT. CDR3 loop: CASSYSGLANEKLFF. The CDR3 nucleotides are TGTGCCAGCAGTTACAGCGGGTTGGCTAATGAAAAACTGTTTTTT.

This clone was detected only once. The V gene is TRBV9, the J gene TRBJ1-1; 7 bases line up with TRBD1. Germline V gene sequence: CDR1 SGDLS, CDR2 YYNGEE. The CDR3 length is 11 residues. The junction had 2 bases not matched to a gene; V was cut back by 4 bases and J by 8 bases. The CDR3 bases are TGTGCCAGCAGCCGGGACAGCGAAGCTTTCTTT. This gives the protein CASSRDSEAFF.

The chain recombines TRBV30 with TRBJ1-1; 9 bases are shared with TRBD1. The CDR3 is made up of 15 amino acids. The V segment lost 6 bases and the J segment 4 bases; nucleotides outside the gene matches: 12. The germline V gene has CDR1 GTSNPN and CDR2 SVGIG (reference sequence). CDR3 bases: TGTGCCTGCCGACAGGGGGTCTTAAGCTTCACTGAAGCTTTCTTT. Translated: CACRQGVLSFTEAFF.

CDR3 in amino acids: CASSRQEISYNSPLHF. The DNA for the CDR3 is TGTGCCAGCTCCCGACAGGAGATCTCCTATAATTCACCCCTCCACTTT. V gene TRBV18 combines with J gene TRBJ1-6; possibly TRBD1 for D (6 bases). Between the trimmed V and J ends, which lost 6 bases and 0 bases, there was a span of 12 bases. CDR1 is KGHSH and CDR2 is LQKENI in the germline V gene. CDR3 size: 16 residues.

The gene calls are TRBV27 and TRBJ2-7; 16 bases are a match to TRBD2. The CDR3 loop spans 22 amino acids. Germline CDR1 MNHEY, CDR2 SMNVEV (reference sequence). Trimming took 3 bases from V and 2 from J; bases not matched to a gene: 19. The DNA for the CDR3 is TGTGCCAGCAGTTTGGGGGGACGCCCTCCGGGACTAGCGGGAGGGTCCCCCTACGAGCAGTACTTC. It translates to CASSLGGRPPGLAGGSPYEQYF.

J is TRBJ1-4 and V is TRBV11-3, with 9 positions matching TRBD1. The J segment lost 7 bases and the V segment lost 5 bases, leaving 11 bases of the junction unmatched. The CDR3 has 16 amino acids. The germline gives CDR1 SGHNT, CDR2 YENEEA. CDR3 nucleotide sequence: TGTGCCAGCAGCCAACAGGGGGCGTTTATGGGTGAAAAACTGTTTTTT. Protein: CASSQQGAFMGEKLFF.

Only a few counts were recorded for this clone. The chain carries TRBV5-5 and TRBJ2-6; D not resolved. Germline loops: CDR1 SGHKS, CDR2 YYEKEE (reference sequence). Trimming stripped 3 bases from V and 0 bases from J, with 13 bases between. The length of the CDR3 is 17 residues. The CDR3 loop is CASSSYHTDSGANVLTF. CDR3 nucleotide sequence: TGTGCCAGCAGCTCGTACCACACAGACTCTGGGGCCAACGTCCTGACTTTC.

The genes are TRBV7-8 and TRBJ2-3; 8 nucleotides match TRBD2. This CDR3 is 15 amino acids long. Trimming cost V 2 bases and J 4 bases; bases outside gene matches: 5. Germline CDR1 reads SGHVS; CDR2 reads FQNEAQ. Here the CDR3 reads CASSLRLAYADTQYF. DNA for the CDR3: TGTGCCAGCAGCTTAAGACTAGCGTACGCAGATACGCAGTATTTT.

The rearrangement links TRBV7-9 to TRBJ1-1, with 9 bases identical to TRBD1. Germline loops: CDR1 SEHNR, CDR2 FQNEAQ (reference sequence). The junction had 9 bases not matched to a gene; V was cut back by 5 bases and J by 5 bases. This CDR3 has 15 residues. CDR3 nucleotides: TGTGCCAGCAGCAAAGTACAGGGGGCTGGTACTGAAGCTTTCTTT. Translated, it gives CASSKVQGAGTEAFF.

This sequence joins TRBV6-5 and TRBJ2-7; 8 bases line up with TRBD2. Germline V gives CDR1 MNHEY, CDR2 SVGAGI. The CDR3 has 15 amino acids. The junction had 7 bases not matched to a gene; V was cut back by 6 bases and J by 0 bases. The CDR3 DNA follows: TGTGCCAGCAGGATTAGCGGGGCGAGCTCCTACGAGCAGTACTTC. Translating gives CASRISGASSYEQYF.

The chain combines TRBV2 with TRBJ1-2, with D perhaps matching TRBD1 (5 bases). This CDR3 is built from 14 residues. V was pared by 3 bases and J by 3 bases, with 11 bases between. In germline, CDR1 is SNHLY, CDR2 FYNNEI. CDR3 coding DNA: TGTGCCAGCAGTGATCGGGGGAACGACTATGGCTACACCTTC. It yields the protein CASSDRGNDYGYTF.

The chain joins TRBV29-1 to TRBJ2-7; 7 positions agree with TRBD1. CDR3 length: 13 residues. The germline V gene encodes CDR1 SQVTM and CDR2 ANQGSEA. V lost 5 bases and J lost 3; bases outside the gene matches: 7. CDR3 in DNA: TGCAGCGTTACAGGGGCCGCAAGCTACGAGCAGTACTTC. Residues: CSVTGAASYEQYF.

The gene calls are TRBV2 and TRBJ1-2, with D tentatively TRBD1 (5 bases). V lost 2 bases to trimming and J lost 8 bases, with 15 bases between them. The length of the CDR3 is 14 residues. Per germline, CDR1 SNHLY and CDR2 FYNNEI. CDR3 amino acids: CASSEFLRDFGYTF. The CDR3 region has the DNA TGTGCCAGCAGTGAATTTCTGAGGGACTTCGGCTACACCTTC.

The V call is TRBV4-2, the J call TRBJ1-6; TRBD1 might be the D (5 bases). This CDR3 spans 18 amino acids. Germline V gene sequence: CDR1 LGHNA, CDR2 YNFKEQ. Trimming took off 0 bases at V and 0 bases at J, with 12 bases between the two ends. The CDR3 nucleotides read TGTGCCAGCAGCCAAGACGTTGGGGGGATCTCCTATAATTCACCCCTCCACTTT. As protein: CASSQDVGGISYNSPLHF.

The chain uses TRBV5-3 and TRBJ1-5; the D is unclear. TRBV5-3 is designated an ORF whose function remains uncertain. V lost 0 bases and J 3 bases, leaving 13 bases between the germline ends. The CDR3 is made up of 16 amino acids. CDR3 protein: CARSLGRRRHNQPQHF. The CDR3 DNA follows: TGTGCCAGAAGCTTGGGCAGAAGGCGGCACAATCAGCCCCAGCATTTT.

The rearrangement uses TRBV27 and TRBJ1-5; maybe TRBD1 (5 bases). The V and J ends lost 2 bases and 4 bases respectively, with 12 bases between them. The CDR3 consists of 15 residues. Looked up from germline, CDR1 is MNHEY and CDR2 is SMNVEV (reference sequence). The CDR3 protein is CASSLSMGRNQPQHF. CDR3 nucleotide sequence: TGTGCCAGCAGTTTAAGTATGGGGCGGAATCAGCCCCAGCATTTT.

This sequence joins TRBV27 and TRBJ2-3; 7 positions match TRBD1. The germline gives CDR1 MNHEY, CDR2 SMNVEV (reference sequence). After removal of 5 bases from V and 2 bases from J, the junction contained 10 bases not matched to a gene. This CDR3 has 16 residues. The CDR3: CASSPSDRQLTDTQYF. CDR3 nucleotides: TGTGCCAGCAGTCCGTCGGACAGGCAACTCACAGATACGCAGTATTTT.

The chain links TRBV19 to TRBJ1-5, with 8 bases identical to TRBD1. Per germline, CDR1 LNHDA and CDR2 SQIVND (reference sequence). This CDR3 is 13 amino acids long. The V segment lost 5 bases and the J segment 6 bases; nucleotides outside the gene matches: 3. The CDR3: CASSQGARQPQHF. The CDR3 region has the DNA TGTGCCAGTAGTCAGGGGGCACGTCAGCCCCAGCATTTT.

The chain uses TRBV28 and TRBJ1-5, with D possibly TRBD1 on 5 matching bases. CDR3 length equals 14 residues. The V end was cut by 7 bases, the J end by 3 bases, with 13 bases between. Germline V lookup: CDR1 MDHEN, CDR2 SYDVKM. This CDR3 is CASNTQGINQPQHF. The CDR3 nucleotides read TGTGCCAGCAATACCCAGGGAATCAATCAGCCCCAGCATTTT.

Worth noting for this clone: At one end, the junction sequence differs from germline, possibly due to a read error. The chain links TRBV5-1 to TRBJ2-5, with 9 bases aligning to TRBD1. Germline CDR1 SGHRS, CDR2 YFSETQ. The CDR3 is made up of 15 amino acids. CDR3 nucleotide sequence: TGCGCCAGCAGGTTGGACAGGGGAGGCCAAGAGACCCAGTACTTC. Translating it yields CASRLDRGGQETQYF.